This record looks at one T cell receptor (beta chain) sequence and its context. Antigen unknown. The data belong to a study of shared clonotypes between healthy human individuals. Study-level points and caveats: On the whole, naive subsets had larger estimated richness than memory subsets had. It was observed that roughly 5.1% of naive CD4 clonotypes were shared across several donors. Only blood was sampled; tissue repertoires likely differ.

Using immunoSEQ multiplex PCR, the repertoire was profiled, and TCRdb retains in-frame clones only, with some absent. Counted here are 2 million to 2.5 million clones, approximately 96% occurring once; the ten biggest clones make up roughly 0.13%. Trimming removed 4 bases at V and 1 base at J, with 3 bases between. Germline values: CDR1 SGHNT, CDR2 YENEEA. The CDR3 sequence is 12 residues long. This chain uses TRBV11-3 with TRBJ2-3; D is ambiguous. The sequencing sample was made of naive CD4+ T cells sorted from blood. Indicated subset: CD45RA+ positively selected. The TCR sequence derives from a man aged 18 to 35 in good health. In DNA, the CDR3 is TGTGCCAGCAGCTCGCGCACAGATACGCAGTATTTT. Translation gives CASSSRTDTQYF. Full variable domain (rest looked up from reference TRBV11-3 and TRBJ2-3): EAGVVQSPRYKIIEKKQPVAFWCNPISGHNTLYWYLQNLGQGPELLIRYENEEAVDDSQLPKDRFSAERLKGVDSTLKIQPAELGDSAVYLCASSSRTDTQYFGPGTRLTVL.